One and the same sample provided the 14 T cell receptor beta chains below, sequenced in a study of shared clonotypes between healthy human individuals. Only CD45RO-negative cells positively selected for CCR7 counted as naive CD8 cells, so terminally differentiated effector memory CD45RA+ cells were excluded. Generated by immunoSEQ multiplex PCR, the TCRdb table keeps only in-frame clones and is missing some. The sample contains about 1.9 million clones, around 95% of which appear only once. The sequenced material came from naive CD8+ T cells from PBMCs. The origin of the receptors is a man aged 18 to 29 in good health. Some clones in this sample may be carry-over from other donors' samples.

The V and J genes are TRBV27 and TRBJ1-1; 7 bases are a match to TRBD1. J gave up 4 bases and V 7 bases, and 3 bases lay outside the gene matches. Germline CDR1 reads MNHEY; CDR2 reads SMNVEV (reference sequence). This CDR3 has 12 residues. CDR3 amino acids: CASKGGGTEAFF. The DNA for the CDR3 is TGTGCCAGCAAAGGGGGCGGCACTGAAGCTTTCTTT.

The chain links TRBV7-6 to TRBJ2-1, with D possibly TRBD1 on 6 matching bases. There are 16 residues in the CDR3. Trimming shortened V by 0 bases and J by 5 bases, and 14 bases separated the two germline ends. In germline, CDR1 is SGHVS, CDR2 FNYEAQ. CDR3 sequence reads: CASSLAFVAGDNEQFF. The CDR3 nucleotides read TGTGCCAGCAGCTTAGCTTTCGTTGCAGGGGACAATGAGCAGTTCTTC.

This sequence joins TRBV4-1 and TRBJ2-7; a weak D match, TRBD1 (6 bases). Germline CDR1 and CDR2: MGHRA and YSYEKL. V lost 2 bases and J lost 7, with 12 bases in between. This CDR3 is 13 amino acids long. CDR3 in DNA: TGCGCCAGCAGCCAAACCACGCAGGGGGAGCAGTACTTC. Protein product: CASSQTTQGEQYF.

To note about this clone: Other DNA sequences of this sample code for an identical CDR3. This rearrangement joins TRBV11-2 to TRBJ2-1, with unresolved D. V lost 2 bases to trimming and J lost 10 bases, with 3 bases between them. This CDR3 is 10 amino acids long. Germline assignment: CDR1 SGHAT and CDR2 FQNNGV. CDR3 bases: TGTGCCAGCAGCTTACGGGAGCAGTTCTTC. Encoded protein: CASSLREQFF.

Concerning this clone itself: This sample includes further DNA sequences coding for the same CDR3. The rearrangement uses TRBV7-2 and TRBJ2-5; the D is unclear. Germline assignment: CDR1 SGHTA and CDR2 FQGNSA. The CDR3 runs to 10 residues. V lost 6 bases, J lost 5 bases, and 4 bases lay in between. CDR3 sequence reads: CASRGETQYF. The CDR3 DNA follows: TGTGCCAGCAGAGGGGAGACCCAGTACTTC. The full variable domain, rest sourced from reference TRBV7-2 and TRBJ2-5, is GAGVSQSPSNKVTEKGKDVELRCDPISGHTALYWYRQSLGQGLEFLIYFQGNSAPDKSGLPSDRFSAERTGGSVSTLTIQRTQQEDSAVYLCASRGETQYFGPGTRLLVL.

V and J are TRBV6-1 and TRBJ2-1, with TRBD2 matching 7 bases. The CDR3 extends over 16 amino acids. Trimming took 2 bases from V and 4 from J; bases not matched to a gene: 8. Germline V CDR1 and CDR2: MNHNS, SASEGT. This CDR3 reads CASSETLAEYYNEQFF. The CDR3 region has the DNA TGTGCCAGCAGTGAAACCCTAGCGGAATATTACAATGAGCAGTTCTTC.

The rearrangement joins TRBV15 to TRBJ2-1, with a possible D match to TRBD1 (6 bases). Germline-derived CDR1 and CDR2 are LNHNV and YYDKDF (reference sequence). CDR3 size: 12 residues. Trimming took 5 bases from V and 7 from J, leaving 9 bases between them. The chain's CDR3 is CATSLGGNEQFF. Written as DNA, the CDR3 is TGTGCCACCAGCTTAGGGGGAAATGAGCAGTTCTTC.

The genes are TRBV27 and TRBJ2-2; D gene ambiguous. Trimming pared 5 bases from V and 7 bases from J, leaving 8 bases between. This CDR3 has 12 amino acids. In germline, CDR1 is MNHEY, CDR2 SMNVEV (reference sequence). The CDR3 DNA is TGTGCCAGCAGTACCTTTGACGGGGAGCTGTTTTTT. Its protein product is CASSTFDGELFF.

The V and J genes are TRBV4-1 and TRBJ2-7; tentative D call: TRBD2 (6 bases). V was cut by 4 bases and J by 2 bases, with 18 bases left in between. The CDR3 contains 16 residues. Germline CDR1 is MGHRA and CDR2 is YSYEKL. As DNA, the CDR3 is TGCGCCAGCAGCCCATCACCCGGGACTGGGACCTACGAGCAGTACTTC. Amino acids: CASSPSPGTGTYEQYF.

This sequence joins TRBV7-8 and TRBJ1-2; maybe TRBD1 (5 bases). Germline V gene sequence: CDR1 SGHVS, CDR2 FQNEAQ. The CDR3 sequence is 13 residues long. The V end lost 4 bases, the J end lost 8 bases, and 14 bases lay between the germline ends. In DNA form, the CDR3 reads TGTGCCAGCAGCTCCAAAGGGCCAGGGGGCTACACCTTC. Amino acid sequence: CASSSKGPGGYTF.

For this clone: Other DNA sequences within the sample encode an identical CDR3. The V and J genes are TRBV28 and TRBJ1-5; tentatively, D is TRBD1 (5 bases). This CDR3 is built from 14 residues. CDR1 and CDR2 (germline): MDHEN, SYDVKM. V lost 2 bases and J lost 5, with 10 bases in between. This CDR3 reads CASSLRGGHQPQHF. DNA for the CDR3: TGTGCCAGCAGTTTAAGGGGCGGGCATCAGCCCCAGCATTTT.

The V call is TRBV19, the J call TRBJ2-1; D gene unclear. Trimming took 6 bases from V and 0 from J, leaving 6 bases between them. Germline loops: CDR1 LNHDA, CDR2 SQIVND (reference sequence). CDR3 length: 13 amino acids. The DNA of the CDR3 is TGTGCCAGTAGGACCAGCTCCTACAATGAGCAGTTCTTC. Amino acids: CASRTSSYNEQFF.

This clone appeared a single time. The V gene is TRBV5-1, the J gene TRBJ2-1, with TRBD2 identical over 8 bases. V shed 4 bases, J shed 8 bases, and the junction held 8 bases outside the gene matches. Germline V gene lookup returns CDR1 SGHRS and CDR2 YFSETQ. This CDR3 is 14 amino acids long. The CDR3 is CASSARTSRDEQFF. The CDR3 DNA sequence: TGCGCCAGCAGCGCAAGGACTAGCCGCGATGAGCAGTTCTTC. The full variable domain, rest sourced from reference TRBV5-1 and TRBJ2-1, is KAGVTQTPRYLIKTRGQQVTLSCSPISGHRSVSWYQQTPGQGLQFLFEYFSETQRNKGNFPGRFSGRQFSNSRSEMNVSTLELGDSALYLCASSARTSRDEQFFGPGTRLTVL.

The chain uses TRBV30 and TRBJ1-2; D uncertain. CDR1 and CDR2 from the germline V gene are GTSNPN and SVGIG (reference sequence). Trimming left V 5 bases short and J 3 bases short, with 25 bases between. The CDR3 length is 17 residues. CDR3 region: CAWSSPEEGDADYGYTF. CDR3 DNA sequence: TGTGCCTGGTCCTCGCCGGAGGAGGGCGATGCTGACTATGGCTACACCTTC.